This T cell receptor (beta chain) was identified in a study of cytomegalovirus exposure and HLA in healthy donors. The overall study: Approximately 180 million T cells yielded around 100 million unique TCR beta sequences, as an earlier analysis found. Membership in the Caucasian-associated ancestry cluster was found for around four fifths of nearly 400 genotyped donors.

PCR was performed using 60 Vbeta and 13 Jbeta primers. TCRdb's table, derived via immunoSEQ multiplex PCR, lists solely in-frame clones and lacks some. The table shows over 95,000 clones, with 74% occurring only once. Study-level points and caveats: Rates of TCR association differed by HLA locus in a later analysis, with DRB1 highest and HLA-C lowest.

Regarding this clone: Its specificity is not known.

The receptor was derived from a human donor in good health. Input material: PBMCs.

The CDR3 DNA is TGCGCCAGCAGCCCGGGCGCCAGGGGGCGAGATGAAAAACTGTTTTTT. Translated, it gives CASSPGARGRDEKLFF. The rearrangement uses TRBV5-1 and TRBJ1-4, with 8 bases aligning to TRBD1. V shed 4 bases, J shed 6 bases, and the junction held 11 bases outside the gene matches. Looked up from germline, CDR1 is SGHRS and CDR2 is YFSETQ. CDR3 length: 16 residues. Looking up the rest from reference TRBV5-1 and TRBJ1-4 gives the full variable domain: KAGVTQTPRYLIKTRGQQVTLSCSPISGHRSVSWYQQTPGQGLQFLFEYFSETQRNKGNFPGRFSGRQFSNSRSEMNVSTLELGDSALYLCASSPGARGRDEKLFFGSGTQLSVL.